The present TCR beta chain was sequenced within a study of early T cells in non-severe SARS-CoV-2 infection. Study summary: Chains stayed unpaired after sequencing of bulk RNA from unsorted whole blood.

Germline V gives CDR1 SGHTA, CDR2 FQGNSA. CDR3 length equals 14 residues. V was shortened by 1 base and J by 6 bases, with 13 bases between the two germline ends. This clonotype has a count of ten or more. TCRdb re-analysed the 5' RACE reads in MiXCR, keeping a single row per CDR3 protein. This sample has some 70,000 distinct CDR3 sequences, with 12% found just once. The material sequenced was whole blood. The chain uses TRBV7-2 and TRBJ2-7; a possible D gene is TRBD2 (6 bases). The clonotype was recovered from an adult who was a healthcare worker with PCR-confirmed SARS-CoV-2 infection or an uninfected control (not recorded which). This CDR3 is CASSLGSGHIEQYF. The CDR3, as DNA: TGTGCCAGCAGCTTAGGTAGCGGACACATCGAGCAGTACTTC.